Following are 32 T cell receptor beta chains from one sample sequenced in a study of blood T cell repertoires in COVID-19. Here immunoSEQ multiplex PCR was the method, and the copy in TCRdb shows in-frame clones only, minus some. Here the sample spans 140,000 or so clones, 84% being singletons. Sample: peripheral blood. The receptors were sampled from a man aged 25 to 40 with COVID-19, enrolled during active disease.

V is TRBV24-1 and J is TRBJ1-2; 7 nucleotides agree with TRBD1. Germline loops: CDR1 KGHDR, CDR2 SFDVKD. Losses at the gene ends were 3 bases for V and 5 bases for J; bases not matched to a gene: 5. The CDR3 totals 14 residues. The CDR3 loop is CATSDPQGRYGYTF. The CDR3 DNA reads TGTGCCACCAGTGATCCACAGGGGAGGTATGGCTACACCTTC.

The chain recombines TRBV9 with TRBJ2-4; D may be TRBD2 (6 bases). Per germline, CDR1 SGDLS and CDR2 YYNGEE. The CDR3 length is 18 residues. Trimming removed 0 bases at V and 1 base at J, with 17 bases between. The chain's CDR3 is CASSVGGGPPNAKNIQYF. The CDR3 DNA reads as TGTGCCAGCAGCGTAGGAGGAGGGCCTCCAAACGCCAAAAACATTCAGTACTTC.

This clone was seen a handful of times. The V call is TRBV7-9, the J call TRBJ2-7; D unresolved. CDR1 is SEHNR, CDR2 FQNEAQ, per germline (reference sequence). Trimming pared 5 bases from V and 3 bases from J, leaving 14 bases between. The CDR3 contains 14 residues. The CDR3 bases are TGTGCCAGCAGCATAGGACCAGGCCACTACGAGCAGTACTTC. This gives the protein CASSIGPGHYEQYF.

The rearrangement uses TRBV27 and TRBJ1-2; 8 bases match TRBD1. Germline V gene sequence: CDR1 MNHEY, CDR2 SMNVEV (reference sequence). With V trimmed by 4 bases and J by 8 bases, 9 bases remained unmatched. The CDR3 extends over 14 amino acids. The CDR3 coding sequence is TGTGCCAGCAGTTCCGCGGGGACAGGTCGCGGCTACACCTTC. Protein sequence: CASSSAGTGRGYTF.

This chain links TRBV7-2 with TRBJ2-3; tentative D call: TRBD2 (6 bases). The CDR3 extends over 15 amino acids. CDR1 is SGHTA and CDR2 is FQGNSA in the germline V gene. Trimming shortened V by 2 bases and J by 2 bases, and 11 bases separated the two germline ends. The CDR3 DNA sequence: TGTGCCAGCAGCTTATGGGCGGGAAACACAGATACGCAGTATTTT. This translates into CASSLWAGNTDTQYF.

The genes are TRBV7-6 and TRBJ1-6, with a tentative D call TRBD1 (5 bases). This CDR3 comprises 16 residues. V shed 0 bases and J shed 8 bases, with 14 bases lying between them. CDR1 is SGHVS and CDR2 is FNYEAQ in the germline V gene. The DNA for the CDR3 is TGTGCCAGCAGCTTAGCGTCAGGGAAGGAAGATTCACCCCTCCACTTT. It translates to CASSLASGKEDSPLHF.

The V call is TRBV7-2, the J call TRBJ2-6, with 10 bases fitting TRBD2. Germline-derived CDR1 and CDR2 are SGHTA and FQGNSA. The ends lost 4 bases at V and 4 bases at J; junction bases unmatched: 7. CDR3 size: 17 residues. CDR3 DNA sequence: TGTGCCAGCAGCTCTAGCGGGGGCAACTCCGGGGCCAACGTCCTGACTTTC. Amino acid sequence: CASSSSGGNSGANVLTF.

J is TRBJ2-7 and V is TRBV10-3; TRBD1 aligns across 9 bases. The CDR3 has 12 residues. Trimming took 11 bases from V and 3 from J; bases not matched to a gene: 5. Germline loops: CDR1 ENHRY, CDR2 SYGVKD. The CDR3 loop is CAATGGNYEQYF. The CDR3 DNA sequence: TGTGCCGCCACAGGGGGCAACTACGAGCAGTACTTC.

This chain uses TRBV3-1 (or the pseudogene TRBV3-2) with TRBJ2-2, with TRBD1 identical over 8 bases. Germline assignment: CDR1 LGHDT and CDR2 YNNKEL (reference sequence). After removal of 4 bases from V and 4 bases from J, the junction contained 8 bases not matched to a gene. CDR3 length: 16 residues. The CDR3 spells CASSLTGGTVTGELFF. CDR3 bases: TGTGCCAGCAGCCTAACAGGGGGTACGGTCACCGGGGAGCTGTTTTTT.

The rearrangement links TRBV4-3 to TRBJ1-5; weak D call: TRBD1 (6 bases). The CDR3 extends over 15 amino acids. V shed 0 bases and J shed 7 bases, with 13 bases lying between them. The germline V gene encodes CDR1 LGHNA and CDR2 YSLEER. The CDR3 spells CASSQDTGTGQPQHF. The DNA of the CDR3 is TGCGCCAGCAGCCAAGATACAGGGACGGGACAGCCCCAGCATTTT.

The chain combines TRBV5-4 with TRBJ2-2, with D perhaps matching TRBD2 (6 bases). With 0 bases removed from V and 6 bases from J, the gap between germline ends came to 18 bases. This CDR3 region has 17 residues. Per germline, CDR1 SGHNT and CDR2 YYREEE (reference sequence). CDR3 loop: CASSLAGGEYFSGELFF. The CDR3 nucleotides read TGTGCCAGCAGCTTGGCCGGAGGGGAGTATTTTTCCGGGGAGCTGTTTTTT.

J is TRBJ2-3 and V is TRBV7-6; D is undetermined. Germline assignment: CDR1 SGHVS and CDR2 FNYEAQ. Trimming removed 10 bases at V and 3 bases at J, with 5 bases between. The CDR3 spans 10 residues. The CDR3 DNA follows: TGTGCCACGCAGACAGATACGCAGTATTTT. Translated, it gives CATQTDTQYF.

Comments on this clone: This same CDR3 is encoded by further DNA sequences in the sample. The V and J genes are TRBV19 and TRBJ2-7; TRBD1 matches at 7 bases. The CDR3 totals 13 residues. V lost 4 bases and J lost 1; bases outside the gene matches: 1. CDR1 is LNHDA and CDR2 is SQIVND in the germline V gene (reference sequence). The CDR3 nucleotides are TGTGCCAGTAGTAAGACAGGGTCCTACGAGCAGTACTTC. Protein sequence: CASSKTGSYEQYF.

The V call is TRBV2, the J call TRBJ2-1, with D maybe TRBD2 (7 bases). Germline values: CDR1 SNHLY, CDR2 FYNNEI. This CDR3 is built from 17 residues. Trimming cost V 1 base and J 3 bases, with 16 bases left between them. The CDR3 sequence is CASSEVGGPGHYNEQFF. In DNA, the CDR3 is TGTGCCAGCAGTGAAGTCGGGGGGCCGGGCCACTACAATGAGCAGTTCTTC.

V is TRBV9 and J is TRBJ2-5; possibly TRBD1 for D (5 bases). Deletions cut 0 bases from V and 2 bases from J, with 11 bases between. Germline CDR1 reads SGDLS; CDR2 reads YYNGEE. This CDR3 is 15 amino acids long. In nucleotides, the CDR3 is TGTGCCAGCAGCGTAGTGGCAGGGCTTCAAGAGACCCAGTACTTC. Its protein is CASSVVAGLQETQYF.

The chain links TRBV28 to TRBJ1-2, with 8 bases that match TRBD1. Trimming cost V 4 bases and J 4 bases; bases outside gene matches: 5. Germline V gene data show CDR1 as MDHEN and CDR2 as SYDVKM. This CDR3 region has 14 residues. CDR3 region: CASSSGGPFYGYTF. The CDR3 DNA sequence: TGTGCCAGCAGTTCAGGGGGCCCTTTCTATGGCTACACCTTC.

The chain recombines TRBV30 with TRBJ2-6; D not certain. Looked up from germline, CDR1 is GTSNPN and CDR2 is SVGIG (reference sequence). This CDR3 has 14 amino acids. Trimming cost V 7 bases and J 1 base, with 11 bases left between them. DNA of the CDR3: TGTGCCTTTGGAACGGGTTCTGGGGCCAACGTCCTGACTTTC. It specifies CAFGTGSGANVLTF.

The chain recombines TRBV28 with TRBJ2-1; 11 bases fit TRBD2. Trimming took 8 bases from V and 5 from J; bases not matched to a gene: 5. The CDR3 spans 14 residues. The germline V gene has CDR1 MDHEN and CDR2 SYDVKM. CDR3 DNA: TGTGCCAGCGGGGTGGGACTAGCGGACAATGAGCAGTTCTTC. This gives the protein CASGVGLADNEQFF.

This chain links TRBV23-1 with TRBJ1-6; 9 bases line up with TRBD1. TRBV23-1 counts as an open reading frame of uncertain function. The CDR3 is made up of 17 amino acids. V was pared by 6 bases and J by 8 bases, with 14 bases of the junction left unmatched. The CDR3 nucleotides read TGCGCCAGCAGGCCCCATGGCTGGACAGGGGATTATTCACCCCTCCACTTT. It specifies CASRPHGWTGDYSPLHF.

This rearrangement joins TRBV7-3 to TRBJ2-6; D call uncertain. V lost 5 bases and J lost 1, with 6 bases in between. From germline, CDR1 is SGHTA and CDR2 FQGTGA. The CDR3 is 14 amino acids. The DNA for the CDR3 is TGTGCCAGCAGCGGCAGGTCTGGGGCCAACGTCCTGACTTTC. As protein: CASSGRSGANVLTF.

V and J are TRBV28 and TRBJ1-1; D unresolved. V shed 3 bases and J shed 1 base, with 9 bases lying between them. The CDR3 spans 14 residues. CDR1 MDHEN and CDR2 SYDVKM come from the germline V gene. The CDR3 nucleotides are TGTGCCAGCAGTTTGGTACTCCAGAACACTGAAGCTTTCTTT. Encoded protein: CASSLVLQNTEAFF. The full variable domain, in which reference TRBV28 and TRBJ1-1 provide the parts outside the CDR3, is DVKVTQSSRYLVKRTGEKVFLECVQDMDHENMFWYRQDPGLGLRLIYFSYDVKMKEKGDIPEGYSVSREKKERFSLILESASTNQTSMYLCASSLVLQNTEAFFGQGTRLTVV.

The V and J genes are TRBV5-5 and TRBJ2-7; 8 bases map to TRBD1. The CDR3 covers 16 residues. Germline lookup yields CDR1 SGHKS and CDR2 YYEKEE (reference sequence). V shed 1 base and J 2 bases; nucleotides not matched to a gene: 8. CDR3 protein: CASSLTTGTGAYEQYF. CDR3 bases: TGTGCCAGCAGCTTGACGACAGGGACAGGTGCCTACGAGCAGTACTTC.

The chain carries TRBV7-2 and TRBJ2-7; 12 positions agree with TRBD1. In germline, CDR1 is SGHTA, CDR2 FQGNSA. The CDR3 is made up of 14 amino acids. V trimming: 6 bases; J trimming: 3 bases; junction bases outside the gene matches: 3. The CDR3 region is CASRGDRGLYEQYF. CDR3 sequence (DNA): TGTGCCAGCAGGGGGGACAGGGGGCTCTACGAGCAGTACTTC.

The J gene is TRBJ2-7, the V gene TRBV2; 12 nucleotides line up with TRBD1. The trim removed 4 bases at V and 2 bases at J, leaving 3 bases unmatched. Germline-derived CDR1 and CDR2 are SNHLY and FYNNEI. The CDR3 loop spans 15 amino acids. The CDR3 DNA reads TGTGCCAGCAGTGGGGGACAGGGGGCCCCCTACGAGCAGTACTTC. This translates into CASSGGQGAPYEQYF.

The chain recombines TRBV9 with TRBJ2-1, with 10 bases aligning to TRBD2. The ends lost 3 bases at V and 4 bases at J; junction bases unmatched: 4. The CDR3 has 15 amino acids. CDR1 is SGDLS and CDR2 is YYNGEE in the germline V gene. This CDR3 is CASSAQLAGYNEQFF. The CDR3 DNA is TGTGCCAGCAGCGCACAACTAGCGGGGTACAATGAGCAGTTCTTC.

For this clone: The same CDR3 also results from other DNA sequences found in this sample. The CDR3 loop reads CASSLGATSGNTIYF. Written as DNA, the CDR3 is TGCGCCAGCAGCTTGGGAGCTACCTCTGGAAACACCATATATTTT. This chain uses TRBV5-1 with TRBJ1-3; D gene uncertain. The CDR3 has 15 residues. Germline V lookup: CDR1 SGHRS, CDR2 YFSETQ. The V and J ends lost 0 bases and 0 bases respectively, with 7 bases between them.

The chain recombines TRBV14 with TRBJ2-1, with TRBD2 matching over 11 bases. CDR3 length: 16 residues. Looked up from germline, CDR1 is SGHDN and CDR2 is FVKESK. Losses at the gene ends were 4 bases for V and 4 bases for J; bases not matched to a gene: 6. CDR3 in DNA: TGTGCCAGCAGCCTTCTAGGGACTAGCGGTTACAATGAGCAGTTCTTC. As protein: CASSLLGTSGYNEQFF.

In regard to this clone: Other DNA sequences in this sample translate to the same CDR3. This rearrangement joins TRBV24-1 to TRBJ2-3; 8 nucleotides align to TRBD2. Unmatched junction bases numbered 5, after V lost 4 bases and J lost 0 bases. Germline V CDR1 and CDR2: KGHDR, SFDVKD. CDR3 length equals 16 residues. The CDR3, as DNA: TGTGCCACCAGTGACCCTACTAGCGGTAGCACAGATACGCAGTATTTT. Its translation: CATSDPTSGSTDTQYF.

The CDR3 DNA is TGTGCCAGCAGCCCCCACCGGGGGTACGAGCAGTACTTC. Its translation is CASSPHRGYEQYF. The genes are TRBV6-2 or TRBV6-3 and TRBJ2-7; TRBD2 might be the D (6 bases). The CDR3 runs 13 residues. The V gene lost 6 bases and the J gene lost 4 bases, with 13 bases spanning the gap. From germline, CDR1 is MNHEY and CDR2 SVGEGT.

The CDR3 region is CASSYRLAGFTGELFF. The CDR3 DNA reads as TGTGCCAGCAGCTATCGACTAGCGGGATTCACCGGGGAGCTGTTTTTT. The genes are TRBV5-4 and TRBJ2-2; 11 bases map to TRBD2. J lost 4 bases, V lost 3 bases, and 5 bases had no gene match. The CDR3 loop spans 16 amino acids. Germline V CDR1 and CDR2: SGHNT, YYREEE (reference sequence).

The chain employs TRBV6-5 and TRBJ2-2; D is possibly TRBD1 (5 bases). The germline V gene has CDR1 MNHEY and CDR2 SVGAGI. The CDR3 is 15 amino acids. V dropped 5 bases and J dropped 6 bases, with 16 bases sitting between them. The CDR3 loop reads CASSRQIWAPGELFF. The CDR3 nucleotides read TGTGCCAGCAGTCGACAGATCTGGGCTCCCGGGGAGCTGTTTTTT.

The genes are TRBV5-4 and TRBJ1-2; D is possibly TRBD1 (6 bases). Germline CDR1 SGHNT, CDR2 YYREEE (reference sequence). Trimming took off 4 bases at V and 2 bases at J, with 18 bases between the two ends. The CDR3 extends over 16 amino acids. The CDR3 spells CASSRAIDRLNYGYTF. The CDR3 region has the DNA TGTGCCAGCAGCCGAGCCATCGACAGGCTAAACTATGGCTACACCTTC.